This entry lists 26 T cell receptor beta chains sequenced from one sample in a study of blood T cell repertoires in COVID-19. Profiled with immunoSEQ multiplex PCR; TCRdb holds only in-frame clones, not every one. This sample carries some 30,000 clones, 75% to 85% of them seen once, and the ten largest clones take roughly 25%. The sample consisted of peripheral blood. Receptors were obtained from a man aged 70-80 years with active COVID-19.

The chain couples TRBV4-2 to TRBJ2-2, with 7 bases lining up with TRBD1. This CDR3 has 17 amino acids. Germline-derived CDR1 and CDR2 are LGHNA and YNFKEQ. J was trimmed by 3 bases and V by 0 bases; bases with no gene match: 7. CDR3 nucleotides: TGTGCCAGCAGCCAAGATGAAGGGGGCATTGACACCGGGGAGCTGTTTTTT. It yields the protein CASSQDEGGIDTGELFF.

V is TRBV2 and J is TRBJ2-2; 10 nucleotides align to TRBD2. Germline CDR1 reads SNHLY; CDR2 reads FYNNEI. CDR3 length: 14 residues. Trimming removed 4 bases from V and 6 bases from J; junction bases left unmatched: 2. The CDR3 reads CASSGTSGPGELFF. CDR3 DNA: TGTGCCAGCAGTGGGACTAGCGGCCCCGGGGAGCTGTTTTTT.

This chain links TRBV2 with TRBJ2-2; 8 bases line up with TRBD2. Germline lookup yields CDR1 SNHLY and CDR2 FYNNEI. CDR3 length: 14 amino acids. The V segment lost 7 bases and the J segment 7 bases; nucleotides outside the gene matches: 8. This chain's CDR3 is CASTDLAGYGELFF. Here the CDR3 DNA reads TGTGCCAGCACGGATCTAGCGGGTTACGGGGAGCTGTTTTTT. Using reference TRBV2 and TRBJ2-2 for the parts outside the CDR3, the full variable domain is EPEVTQTPSHQVTQMGQEVILRCVPISNHLYFYWYRQILGQKVEFLVSFYNNEISEKSEIFDDQFSVERPDGSNFTLKIRSTKLEDSAMYFCASTDLAGYGELFFGEGSRLTVL.

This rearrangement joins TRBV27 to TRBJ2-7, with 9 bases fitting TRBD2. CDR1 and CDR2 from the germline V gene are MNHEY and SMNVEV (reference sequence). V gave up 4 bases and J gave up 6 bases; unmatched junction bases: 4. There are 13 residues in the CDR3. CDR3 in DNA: TGTGCCAGCAGTTACACACTAGCGGGCGAGCAGTACTTC. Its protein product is CASSYTLAGEQYF.

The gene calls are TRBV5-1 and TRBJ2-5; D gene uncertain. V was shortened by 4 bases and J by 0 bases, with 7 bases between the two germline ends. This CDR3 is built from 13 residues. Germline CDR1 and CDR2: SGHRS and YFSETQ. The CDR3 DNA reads TGCGCCAGCAGCCCAGGCTACCAAGAGACCCAGTACTTC. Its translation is CASSPGYQETQYF. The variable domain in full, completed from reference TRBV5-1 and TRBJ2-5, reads KAGVTQTPRYLIKTRGQQVTLSCSPISGHRSVSWYQQTPGQGLQFLFEYFSETQRNKGNFPGRFSGRQFSNSRSEMNVSTLELGDSALYLCASSPGYQETQYFGPGTRLLVL.

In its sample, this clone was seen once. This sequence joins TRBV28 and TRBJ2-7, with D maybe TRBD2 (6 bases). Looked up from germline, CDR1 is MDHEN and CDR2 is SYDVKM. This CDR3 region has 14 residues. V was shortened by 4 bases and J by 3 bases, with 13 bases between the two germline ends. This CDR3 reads CASSWRGSGYEQYF. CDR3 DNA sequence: TGTGCCAGCAGTTGGCGGGGATCGGGCTACGAGCAGTACTTC.

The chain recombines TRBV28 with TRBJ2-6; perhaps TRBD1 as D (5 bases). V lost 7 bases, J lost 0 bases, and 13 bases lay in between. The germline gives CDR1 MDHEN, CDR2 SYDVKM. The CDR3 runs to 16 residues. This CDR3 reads CASISAGYSGANVLTF. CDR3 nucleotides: TGTGCCAGCATTAGTGCAGGGTACTCTGGGGCCAACGTCCTGACTTTC.

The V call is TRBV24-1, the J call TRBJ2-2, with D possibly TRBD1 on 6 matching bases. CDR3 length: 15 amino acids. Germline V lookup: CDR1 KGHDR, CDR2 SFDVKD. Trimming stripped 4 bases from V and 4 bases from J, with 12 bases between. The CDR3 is CATSESGAGTGELFF. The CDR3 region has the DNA TGTGCCACCAGTGAGTCAGGGGCGGGCACCGGGGAGCTGTTTTTT.

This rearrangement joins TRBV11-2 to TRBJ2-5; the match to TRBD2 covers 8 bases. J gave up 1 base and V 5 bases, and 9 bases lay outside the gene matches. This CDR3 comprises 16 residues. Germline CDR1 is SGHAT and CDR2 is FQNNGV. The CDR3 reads CASSPILSGAQETQYF. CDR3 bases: TGTGCCAGCAGCCCGATCCTTAGCGGGGCCCAAGAGACCCAGTACTTC. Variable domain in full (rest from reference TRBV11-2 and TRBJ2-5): EAGVAQSPRYKIIEKRQSVAFWCNPISGHATLYWYQQILGQGPKLLIQFQNNGVVDDSQLPKDRFSAERLKGVDSTLKIQPAKLEDSAVYLCASSPILSGAQETQYFGPGTRLLVL.

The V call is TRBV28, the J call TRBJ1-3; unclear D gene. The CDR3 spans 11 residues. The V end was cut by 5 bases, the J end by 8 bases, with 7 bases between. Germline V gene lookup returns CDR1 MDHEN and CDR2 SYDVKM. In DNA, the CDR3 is TGTGCCAGCAGTGCAGGTGACACCATATATTTT. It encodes CASSAGDTIYF.

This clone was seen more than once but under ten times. Here the CDR3 DNA reads TGTGCCAGCAGCACGGGACAGGGGCGAAATTCACCCCTCCACTTT. Protein product: CASSTGQGRNSPLHF. V and J are TRBV3-1 (or the pseudogene TRBV3-2) and TRBJ1-6; the match to TRBD1 covers 10 bases. The ends lost 5 bases at V and 7 bases at J; junction bases unmatched: 5. The CDR3 runs 15 residues. Germline CDR1 is LGHDT and CDR2 is YNNKEL (reference sequence).

CDR3 DNA sequence: TGTGCCAGCAGTTTGGGGGGATCCTTTAATGAAAAACTGTTTTTT. Its protein is CASSLGGSFNEKLFF. The chain combines TRBV7-9 with TRBJ1-4, with D possibly TRBD1 on 5 matching bases. The germline V gene has CDR1 SEHNR and CDR2 FQNEAQ (reference sequence). The CDR3 consists of 15 residues. V gave up 6 bases and J gave up 4 bases, with 15 bases separating them.

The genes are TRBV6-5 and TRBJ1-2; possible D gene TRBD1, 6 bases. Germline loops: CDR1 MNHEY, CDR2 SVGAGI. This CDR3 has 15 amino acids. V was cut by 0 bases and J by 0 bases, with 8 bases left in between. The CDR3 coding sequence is TGTGCCAGCAGTTACTCCCGGACAGCTAACTATGGCTACACCTTC. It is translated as CASSYSRTANYGYTF.

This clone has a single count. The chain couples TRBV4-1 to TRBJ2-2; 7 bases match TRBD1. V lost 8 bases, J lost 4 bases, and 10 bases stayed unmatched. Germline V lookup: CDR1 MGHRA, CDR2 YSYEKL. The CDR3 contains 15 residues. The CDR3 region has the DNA TGCGCCAGCCATAGAGGGGGCTCTAGCACCGGGGAGCTGTTTTTT. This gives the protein CASHRGGSSTGELFF.

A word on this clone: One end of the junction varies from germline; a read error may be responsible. CDR3 in DNA: TGTGCCAGCAGCGAAGGGACTAGCTACGAGGAGCTGTTTTTT. Residues: CASSEGTSYEELFF. The chain links TRBV2 to TRBJ2-2; TRBD2 agrees at 9 bases. CDR1 SNHLY and CDR2 FYNNEI come from the germline V gene. The CDR3 is 14 amino acids.

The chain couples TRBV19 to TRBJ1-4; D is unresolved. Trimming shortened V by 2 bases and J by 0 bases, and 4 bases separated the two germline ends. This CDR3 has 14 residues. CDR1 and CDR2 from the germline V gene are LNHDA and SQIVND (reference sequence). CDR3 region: CASSISPTNEKLFF. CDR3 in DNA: TGTGCCAGTAGTATAAGCCCAACTAATGAAAAACTGTTTTTT. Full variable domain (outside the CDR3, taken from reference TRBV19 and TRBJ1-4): DGGITQSPKYLFRKEGQNVTLSCEQNLNHDAMYWYRQDPGQGLRLIYYSQIVNDFQKGDIAEGYSVSREKKESFPLTVTSAQKNPTAFYLCASSISPTNEKLFFGSGTQLSVL.

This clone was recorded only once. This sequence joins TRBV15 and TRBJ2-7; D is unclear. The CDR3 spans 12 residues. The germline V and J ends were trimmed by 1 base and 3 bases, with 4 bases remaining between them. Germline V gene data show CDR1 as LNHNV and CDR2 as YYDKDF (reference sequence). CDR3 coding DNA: TGTGCCACCAGCAGAGCCGGCTACGAGCAGTACTTC. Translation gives CATSRAGYEQYF. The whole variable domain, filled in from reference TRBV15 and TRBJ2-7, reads DAMVIQNPRYQVTQFGKPVTLSCSQTLNHNVMYWYQQKSSQAPKLLFHYYDKDFNNEADTPDNFQSRRPNTSFCFLDIRSPGLGDTAMYLCATSRAGYEQYFGPGTRLTVT.

For the CDR3, the DNA is TGTGCCACCAGCAGAGATCGCAGCTCTGGAAACACCATATATTTT. Its translation is CATSRDRSSGNTIYF. This chain connects TRBV15 to TRBJ1-3; D not resolved. CDR1 and CDR2 (germline): LNHNV, YYDKDF (reference sequence). The CDR3 loop spans 15 amino acids. Trimming removed 0 bases from V and 0 bases from J, with 6 bases in between. Looking up the rest from reference TRBV15 and TRBJ1-3 gives the full variable domain: DAMVIQNPRYQVTQFGKPVTLSCSQTLNHNVMYWYQQKSSQAPKLLFHYYDKDFNNEADTPDNFQSRRPNTSFCFLDIRSPGLGDTAMYLCATSRDRSSGNTIYFGEGSWLTVV.

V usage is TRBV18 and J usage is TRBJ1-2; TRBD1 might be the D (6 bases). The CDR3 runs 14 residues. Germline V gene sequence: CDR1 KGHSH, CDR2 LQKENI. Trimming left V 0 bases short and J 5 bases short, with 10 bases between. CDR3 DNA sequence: TGTGCCAGCTCACCACCGGTAGGGACATATGGCTACACCTTC. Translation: CASSPPVGTYGYTF.

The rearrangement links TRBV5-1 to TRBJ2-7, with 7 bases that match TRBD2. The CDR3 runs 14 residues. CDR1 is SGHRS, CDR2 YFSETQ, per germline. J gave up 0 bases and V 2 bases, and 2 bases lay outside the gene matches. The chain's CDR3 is CASSFTGGSYEQYF. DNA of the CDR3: TGCGCCAGCAGCTTCACGGGGGGCTCCTACGAGCAGTACTTC.

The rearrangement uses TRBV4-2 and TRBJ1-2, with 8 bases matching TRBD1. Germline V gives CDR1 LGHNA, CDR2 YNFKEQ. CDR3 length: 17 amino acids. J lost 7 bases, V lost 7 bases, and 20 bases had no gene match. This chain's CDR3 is CASTPGRGRVSSSGYTF. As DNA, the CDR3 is TGTGCCAGCACCCCAGGCAGGGGGCGCGTCTCGTCTAGTGGCTACACCTTC.

Here the CDR3 DNA reads TGTGCCAGCAGCTTAAATCCAAACTATCCGGGCGAGCAGTACTTC. Encoded protein: CASSLNPNYPGEQYF. The chain is built from TRBV7-8 and TRBJ2-7; D call uncertain. Germline V gene sequence: CDR1 SGHVS, CDR2 FQNEAQ. Between the trimmed V and J ends, which lost 2 bases and 6 bases, there was a span of 17 bases. The CDR3 consists of 15 residues.

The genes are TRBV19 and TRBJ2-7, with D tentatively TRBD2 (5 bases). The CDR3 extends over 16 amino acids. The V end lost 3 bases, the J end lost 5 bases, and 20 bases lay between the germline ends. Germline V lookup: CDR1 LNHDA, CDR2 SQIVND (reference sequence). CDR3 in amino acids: CASSIWSDGEGDEQYF. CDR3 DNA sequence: TGTGCCAGTAGTATTTGGTCTGACGGAGAGGGTGACGAGCAGTACTTC.

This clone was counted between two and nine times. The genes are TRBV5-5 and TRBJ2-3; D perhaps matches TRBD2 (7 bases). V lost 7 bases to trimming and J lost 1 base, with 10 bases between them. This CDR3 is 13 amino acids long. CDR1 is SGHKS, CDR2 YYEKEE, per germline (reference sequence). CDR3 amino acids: CASGGAGTDTQYF. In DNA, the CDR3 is TGTGCCAGCGGGGGGGCCGGCACAGATACGCAGTATTTT. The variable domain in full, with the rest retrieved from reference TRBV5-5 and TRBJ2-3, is DAGVTQSPTHLIKTRGQQVTLRCSPISGHKSVSWYQQVLGQGPQFIFQYYEKEERGRGNFPDRFSARQFPNYSSELNVNALLLGDSALYLCASGGAGTDTQYFGPGTRLTVL.

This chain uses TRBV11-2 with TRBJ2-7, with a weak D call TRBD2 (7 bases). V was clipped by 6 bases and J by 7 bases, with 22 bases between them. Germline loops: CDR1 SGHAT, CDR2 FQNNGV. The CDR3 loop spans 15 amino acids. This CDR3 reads CASSFSFRGAGEQYF. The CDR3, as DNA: TGTGCCAGCAGTTTCTCCTTTCGGGGGGCGGGAGAGCAGTACTTC.

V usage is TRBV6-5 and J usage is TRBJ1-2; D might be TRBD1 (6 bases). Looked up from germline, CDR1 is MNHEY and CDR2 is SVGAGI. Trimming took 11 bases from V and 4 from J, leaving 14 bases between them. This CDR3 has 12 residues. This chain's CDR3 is CASRRGGYGYTF. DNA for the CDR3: TGTGCCTCCCGGCGAGGGGGCTATGGCTACACCTTC.